A selection of T cell receptor beta chains follows, all from one sample in a study of blood T cell repertoires in COVID-19. TCRdb's copy holds only in-frame clones and misses some; the assay was immunoSEQ multiplex PCR. The sample lists approximately 200,000 clones; around 89% were seen once. Material for sequencing was PBMCs or T cells enriched from blood (not recorded which). These TCRs come from a man aged 30 to 39 who had recovered from COVID-19. Each CDR3 is given with its conserved first and last residue. D genes are given only for firm matches. The size of a clone is reported for some rows only, either as once, few or many, or as a class for expanded clones.

.	TRBD2	TRBJ2-7	TRBV7-9	TGTGCCAGCAGCGCCGGGACTAGCGGGGGTGAGCAGTACTTC	CASSAGTSGGEQYF
many	.	TRBJ2-7	TRBV2	TGTGCCAGCAGTGACAGGGGTAAGGTCTACGAGCAGTACTTC	CASSDRGKVYEQYF
.	.	TRBJ1-2	TRBV15	TGTGCCACCAGCAGAGATCCATCCCGGACTGATGGCTACACCTTC	CATSRDPSRTDGYTF
.	.	TRBJ1-5	TRBV5-1	TGCGCCAGCAGCTTGGGTGAGGGAGCGGGCCAGCCCCAGCATTTT	CASSLGEGAGQPQHF
once	.	TRBJ2-7	TRBV9	TGTGCCAGCAGCGCGACAGCCGCCTACGAGCAGTACTTC	CASSATAAYEQYF
.	.	TRBJ1-5	TRBV12-3/TRBV12-4	TGTGCCAGCACCGACAGGTCAAATCAGCCCCAGCATTTT	CASTDRSNQPQHF
.	TRBD1	TRBJ1-4	TRBV2	TGTGCCAGCAGTGTGGGACAGGTTAATGAAAAACTGTTTTTT	CASSVGQVNEKLFF
.	.	TRBJ1-3	TRBV7-9	TGTGCCAGCAGCTTAGATCTAGGACAGATAACTGGAAACACCATATATTTT	CASSLDLGQITGNTIYF
.	TRBD1	TRBJ2-3	TRBV5-4	TGTGCCAGCAGCTCTTTTGACAGGGGGGGGGATACGCAGTATTTT	CASSSFDRGGDTQYF
.	TRBD1	TRBJ1-1	TRBV19	TGTGCCAGTAGTATGATACAGGGGATCACTGAAGCTTTCTTT	CASSMIQGITEAFF
.	TRBD1	TRBJ1-2	TRBV18	TGTGCCAGCTCACCGACAGGGGACGGCTACACCTTC	CASSPTGDGYTF
.	TRBD2	TRBJ2-7	TRBV7-2	TGTGCCAGCAGCTTAGCCCTAGCGGGGGGACCCTACGAGCAGTACTTC	CASSLALAGGPYEQYF
.	TRBD1	TRBJ2-1	TRBV10-1	TGCGCCAGCAGTTACAGGGGGAATGAGCAGTTCTTC	CASSYRGNEQFF
.	TRBD2	TRBJ2-2	TRBV27	TGTGCCAGCACCCTTACCCCCGGACTAGCCGGGGAGCTGTTTTTT	CASTLTPGLAGELFF
.	TRBD1	TRBJ1-5	TRBV7-8	TGTGCCAGCGGTTCAGGGGGACAGCCCCAGCATTTT	CASGSGGQPQHF
once	.	TRBJ2-5	TRBV19	TGTGCCAGTAGTATTGGCGGGATTCAAGAGACCCAGTACTTC	CASSIGGIQETQYF
.	.	TRBJ2-2	TRBV7-9	TGTGCCAGCAGCTTTTTGCGGGCGGCAGGAAGGACCGGGGAGCTGTTTTTT	CASSFLRAAGRTGELFF
.	.	TRBJ1-1	TRBV5-1	TGCGCCAGCAGCTCCTCACGAAGGGGAAACACTGAAGCTTTCTTT	CASSSSRRGNTEAFF
.	.	TRBJ2-7	TRBV19	TGTGCCAGTAGTATTGCCGGGGGCTACGAGCAGTACTTC	CASSIAGGYEQYF
.	TRBD1	TRBJ1-4	TRBV7-8	TGTGCCAGCAGCTTAGCGACAGGGTTGGGGGGTGAAAAACTGTTTTTT	CASSLATGLGGEKLFF
.	.	TRBJ1-2	TRBV28	TGTGCCAGCAGCGGGGGGCTAAGCTATGGCTACACCTTC	CASSGGLSYGYTF
.	TRBD2	TRBJ2-3	TRBV25-1	TGTGCCAGCAGTGATAGCGGGACAGATACGCAGTATTTT	CASSDSGTDTQYF
.	.	TRBJ2-7	TRBV2	TGTGCCAGCCGAGGGTTGTCCTACGAGCAGTACTTC	CASRGLSYEQYF
.	.	TRBJ2-2	TRBV2	TGTGCCAGCAGAGACCCCGTGGTGAGGGCCGGGGAGCTGTTTTTT	CASRDPVVRAGELFF
.	.	TRBJ2-1	TRBV19	TGTGCCAGTAACGAAAGGGGGCGCGGGGCAACTGAGCAGTTCTTC	CASNERGRGATEQFF
.	TRBD2	TRBJ2-1	TRBV7-2	TGTGCCAGCAGCTTATCGCTAGCGGGGTACAATGAGCAGTTCTTC	CASSLSLAGYNEQFF
.	.	TRBJ1-2	TRBV25-1	TGTGCCAGCAGTGACGTCGAGTTTCGAGGCTACACCTTC	CASSDVEFRGYTF
.	TRBD2	TRBJ2-3	TRBV4-3	TGCGCCAGCAGCCAAGACACTAGCGGCACAGATACGCAGTATTTT	CASSQDTSGTDTQYF
once	TRBD1	TRBJ1-3	TRBV7-4	TGTGCCAGCAGCTTACCCACGCGAACAGGGGCCGCTGGAAACACCATATATTTT	CASSLPTRTGAAGNTIYF
few	.	TRBJ1-5	TRBV4-3	TGCGCCAGCAGCCAAGTGTGGACACCCTATAGCAATCAGCCCCAGCATTTT	CASSQVWTPYSNQPQHF
few	.	TRBJ2-7	TRBV7-9	TGTGCCAGCAGCTCCCGGGTTTCCTACGAGCAGTACTTC	CASSSRVSYEQYF
few	.	TRBJ1-1	TRBV29-1	TGCAGCGTGGGCGCCCCGGGGGTAGAGGCTGAAGCTTTCTTT	CSVGAPGVEAEAFF
.	TRBD1	TRBJ2-3	TRBV6-2/TRBV6-3	TGTGCCAGCAGTTACGGGACAGCCACAGATACGCAGTATTTT	CASSYGTATDTQYF
.	TRBD1	TRBJ1-6	TRBV18	TGTGCCAGCTCACCCGGGACAGAGAATAATTCACCCCTCCACTTT	CASSPGTENNSPLHF
.	TRBD2	TRBJ2-5	TRBV7-9	TGTGCCAGCAGCCAGGGACTAGCGGGCTACCAAGAGACCCAGTACTTC	CASSQGLAGYQETQYF
.	.	TRBJ2-3	TRBV4-1	TGCGCCAGCAGCCACTCCTTCTCAGCAGATACGCAGTATTTT	CASSHSFSADTQYF
.	.	TRBJ2-7	TRBV4-3	TGCGCCAGCAGCCAAGATTACGCCTCCGGCGAGCAGTACTTC	CASSQDYASGEQYF
.	TRBD1	TRBJ1-6	TRBV5-5	TGTGCCAGCAGCTTGCCCGGGACAGCTAATAATTCACCCCTCCACTTT	CASSLPGTANNSPLHF